This TCR beta chain was observed in a study of cytomegalovirus exposure and HLA in healthy donors. The V gene's germline CDR1 is MNHEY and CDR2 SVGAGI. CDR3 length: 15 amino acids. It was with 60 Vbeta and 13 Jbeta primers that the PCR ran. Assay: immunoSEQ multiplex PCR; the TCRdb copy retains only in-frame clones and omits some. The data show around 150,000 clones, roughly 85% seen once. The rearrangement uses TRBV6-5 and TRBJ2-5; the match to TRBD2 covers 10 bases. The end of the DNA aligns better with TRBJ2-7, so the J call may be wrong. The source is a man aged 35 to 55 in good health and CMV-seropositive. Sequencing used PBMCs. The CDR3 bases are TGTGCCAGCAGTCCGGGGACTAGCGTATCCTACGAGCAGTACTTC. Residues: CASSPGTSVSYEQYF.